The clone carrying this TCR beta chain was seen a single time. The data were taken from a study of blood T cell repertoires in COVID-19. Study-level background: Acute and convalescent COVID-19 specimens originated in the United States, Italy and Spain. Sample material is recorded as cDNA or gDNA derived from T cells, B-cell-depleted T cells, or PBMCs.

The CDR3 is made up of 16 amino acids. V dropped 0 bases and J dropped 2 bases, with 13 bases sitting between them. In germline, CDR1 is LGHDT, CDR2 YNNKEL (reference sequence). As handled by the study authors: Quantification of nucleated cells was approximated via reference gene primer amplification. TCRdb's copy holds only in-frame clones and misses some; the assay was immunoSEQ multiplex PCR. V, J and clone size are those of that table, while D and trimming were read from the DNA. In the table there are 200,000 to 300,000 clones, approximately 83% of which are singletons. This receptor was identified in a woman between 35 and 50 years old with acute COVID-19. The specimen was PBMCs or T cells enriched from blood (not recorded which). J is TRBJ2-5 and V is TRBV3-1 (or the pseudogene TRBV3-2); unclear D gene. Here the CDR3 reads CASSQETVVGQETQYF. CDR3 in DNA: TGTGCCAGCAGCCAAGAGACGGTGGTCGGGCAAGAGACCCAGTACTTC.